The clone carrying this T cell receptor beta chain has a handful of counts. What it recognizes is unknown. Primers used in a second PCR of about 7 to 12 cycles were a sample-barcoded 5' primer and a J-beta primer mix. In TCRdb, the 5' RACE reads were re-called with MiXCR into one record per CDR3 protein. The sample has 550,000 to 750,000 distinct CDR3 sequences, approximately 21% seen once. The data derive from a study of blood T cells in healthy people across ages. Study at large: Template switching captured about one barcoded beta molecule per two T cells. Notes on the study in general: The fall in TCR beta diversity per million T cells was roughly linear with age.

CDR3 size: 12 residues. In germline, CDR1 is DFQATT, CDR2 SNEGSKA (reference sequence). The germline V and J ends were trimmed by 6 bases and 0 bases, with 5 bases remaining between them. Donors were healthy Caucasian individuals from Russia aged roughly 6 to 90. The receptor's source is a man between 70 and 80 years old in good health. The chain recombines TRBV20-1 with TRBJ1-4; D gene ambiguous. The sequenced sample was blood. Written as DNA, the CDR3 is TGCAGTGCAGATGCAACTAATGAAAAACTGTTTTTT. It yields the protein CSADATNEKLFF.